The present TCR beta chain was sequenced within a study of blood T cell repertoires in COVID-19 (dated by TCRdb to 2020 to 2022). For context, the study as a whole: The collaborator samples originated in the United States, Italy and Spain and spanned the acute and convalescent phases of COVID-19. The prospective study material was composed of cDNA or gDNA derived from T cells, B-cell-depleted T cells, or PBMCs. Deeply sampled blood TCRbeta repertoires from subjects exposed to, actively infected with, or recovered from COVID-19 were included in the dataset. The repertoires were released in a freely available public database intended as a resource for research on the immune response to SARS-CoV-2. Samples were obtained from the ongoing ImmuneRACE study (first 160 participants) and from over 1,000 subjects provided by 6 global collaborators. A de-identified subject ID, COVID-19 status, age in years and sex were almost always included in the sample metadata. Where HLA class I and class II types were available, the types were taken from metadata supplied by the sample provider, not from assay-based typing. Overall results and qualifications from the work: Clinical and demographic metadata were provided uncurated, with the amount varying by source and participant.

Collaborating institutions collected whole blood in K2EDTA tubes following their own protocols. For TCRbeta analysis, collaborator samples were shipped as frozen whole blood, as isolated PBMCs, or as DNA extracted from either sample type. TCRbeta CDR3 regions were amplified from genomic DNA by means of the immunoSEQ Assay, a bias-controlled multiplex PCR. Per the original workflow: Within the assay, amplification of reference gene primers was used to estimate how many nucleated cells each sample contained. To quantify the absolute abundance of each unique TCRbeta CDR3 rearrangement, sequence reads were collapsed and filtered. For each sample, productive Simpson clonality was calculated as the square root of Simpson's diversity index across productive rearrangements. As stored in TCRdb, this immuneACCESS dataset retains in-frame rearrangements with V and J assigned. A fraction of the clones does not appear; measured against another copy, unresolved V genes explain less than half of the discrepancy, and the remainder lacks a known reason. From that table come the V and J calls and clone size; the DNA was used to work out D and trimming. The table for this sample lists tens of thousands of clones; 80% to 90% of them were counted only once. The leading ten clones occupy about 4.8% of the sample.

Comment on this clone: No cognate antigen has been identified for it. Base qualities are not provided; no much larger clone lies one nucleotide away.

Germline trimming: 2 bases from V, 0 bases from J; junction bases outside gene matches: 6. The CDR3 runs 16 amino acids, cysteine and phenylalanine included. The entry retains the CDR3 DNA only, 48 bases that are in frame from base 1. Based on the germline V gene, the CDR1 and CDR2 sequences are MGHRA and YSYEKL. This TCR was recovered from an elderly woman with active or convalescent COVID-19. The sequenced material came from peripheral blood. This chain joins TRBV4-1 to TRBJ2-7, and TRBD1 matches 8 of the central bases. The CDR3 reads as follows: CASSQLGQGGSYEQYF. In nucleotide form, the sequence is TGCGCCAGCAGCCAACTAGGACAGGGAGGCTCCTACGAGCAGTACTTC.